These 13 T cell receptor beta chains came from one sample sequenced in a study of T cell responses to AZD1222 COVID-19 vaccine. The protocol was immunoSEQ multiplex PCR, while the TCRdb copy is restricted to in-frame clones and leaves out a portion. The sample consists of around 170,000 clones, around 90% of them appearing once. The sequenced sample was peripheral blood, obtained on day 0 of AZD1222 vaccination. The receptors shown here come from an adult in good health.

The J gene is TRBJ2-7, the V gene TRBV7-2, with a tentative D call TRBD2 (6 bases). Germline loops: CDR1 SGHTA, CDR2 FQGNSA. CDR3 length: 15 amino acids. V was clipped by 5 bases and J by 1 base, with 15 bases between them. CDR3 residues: CASSARLGLSYEQYF. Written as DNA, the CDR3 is TGTGCCAGCAGCGCCCGACTAGGGCTTTCCTACGAGCAGTACTTC.

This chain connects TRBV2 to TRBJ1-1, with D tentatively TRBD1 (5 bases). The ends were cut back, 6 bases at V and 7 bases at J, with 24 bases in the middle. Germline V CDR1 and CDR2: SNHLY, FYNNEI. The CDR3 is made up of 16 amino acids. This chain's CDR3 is CASRPNRYAEVVEAFF. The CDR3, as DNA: TGTGCCAGCAGGCCGAACAGGTATGCTGAAGTTGTTGAAGCTTTCTTT.

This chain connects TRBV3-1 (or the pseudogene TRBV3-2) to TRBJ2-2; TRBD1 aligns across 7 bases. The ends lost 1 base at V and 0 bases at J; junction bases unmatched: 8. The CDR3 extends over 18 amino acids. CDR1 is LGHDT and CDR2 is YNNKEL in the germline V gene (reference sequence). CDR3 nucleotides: TGTGCCAGCAGCCAAGCCGCATCCGGGACAGCGAACACCGGGGAGCTGTTTTTT. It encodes CASSQAASGTANTGELFF.

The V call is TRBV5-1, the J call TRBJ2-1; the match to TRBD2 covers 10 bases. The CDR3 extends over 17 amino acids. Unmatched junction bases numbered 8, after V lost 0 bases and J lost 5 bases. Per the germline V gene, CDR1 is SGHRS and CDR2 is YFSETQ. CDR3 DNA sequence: TGCGCCAGCAGCTTGGCCTCTAGCGGGAGAGGGGACAATGAGCAGTTCTTC. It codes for CASSLASSGRGDNEQFF. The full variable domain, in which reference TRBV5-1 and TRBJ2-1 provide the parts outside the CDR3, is KAGVTQTPRYLIKTRGQQVTLSCSPISGHRSVSWYQQTPGQGLQFLFEYFSETQRNKGNFPGRFSGRQFSNSRSEMNVSTLELGDSALYLCASSLASSGRGDNEQFFGPGTRLTVL.

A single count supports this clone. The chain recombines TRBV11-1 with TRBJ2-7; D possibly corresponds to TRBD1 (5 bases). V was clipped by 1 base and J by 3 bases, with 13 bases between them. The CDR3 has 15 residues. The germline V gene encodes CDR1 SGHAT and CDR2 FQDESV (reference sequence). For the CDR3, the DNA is TGTGCCAGCAGCTTAGACAGGTTAGGGTTCTACGAGCAGTACTTC. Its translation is CASSLDRLGFYEQYF.

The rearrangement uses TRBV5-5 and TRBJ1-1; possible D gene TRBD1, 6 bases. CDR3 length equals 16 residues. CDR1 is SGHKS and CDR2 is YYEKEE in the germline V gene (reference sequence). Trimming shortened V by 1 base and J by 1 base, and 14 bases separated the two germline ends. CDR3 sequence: CASSLRFWTENTEAFF. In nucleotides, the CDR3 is TGTGCCAGCAGCTTGAGATTCTGGACAGAGAACACTGAAGCTTTCTTT.

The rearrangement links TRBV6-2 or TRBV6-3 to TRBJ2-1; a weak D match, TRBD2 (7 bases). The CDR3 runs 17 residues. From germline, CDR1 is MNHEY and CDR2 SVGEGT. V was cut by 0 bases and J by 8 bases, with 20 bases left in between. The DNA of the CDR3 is TGTGCCAGCAGTTACTCGCGGGGGCACGGGGGTCACGATGAGCAGTTCTTC. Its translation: CASSYSRGHGGHDEQFF.

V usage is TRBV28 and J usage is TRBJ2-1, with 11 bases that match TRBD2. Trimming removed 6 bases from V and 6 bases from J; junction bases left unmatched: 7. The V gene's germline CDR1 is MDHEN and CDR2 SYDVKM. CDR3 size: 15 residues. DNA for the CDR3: TGTGCCAGCAGGGTAGCGGGAGGGTCGCCCAATGAGCAGTTCTTC. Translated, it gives CASRVAGGSPNEQFF.

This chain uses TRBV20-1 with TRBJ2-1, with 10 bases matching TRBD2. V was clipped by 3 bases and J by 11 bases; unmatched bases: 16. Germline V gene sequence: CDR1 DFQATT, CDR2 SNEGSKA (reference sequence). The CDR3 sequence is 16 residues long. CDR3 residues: CSASRPPQREGRKQFF. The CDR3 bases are TGCAGTGCTAGTAGACCCCCTCAGCGGGAGGGCCGGAAGCAGTTCTTC.

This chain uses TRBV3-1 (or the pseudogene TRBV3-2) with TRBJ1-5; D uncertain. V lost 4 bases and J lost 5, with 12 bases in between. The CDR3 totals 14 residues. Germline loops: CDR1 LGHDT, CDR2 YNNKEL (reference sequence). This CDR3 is CASSLQGSYQPQHF. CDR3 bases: TGTGCCAGCAGCCTACAAGGGAGTTATCAGCCCCAGCATTTT.

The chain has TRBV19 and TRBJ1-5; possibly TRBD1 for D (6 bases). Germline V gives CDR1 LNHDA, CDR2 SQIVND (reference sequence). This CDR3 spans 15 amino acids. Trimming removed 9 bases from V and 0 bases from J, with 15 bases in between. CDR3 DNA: TGTGCCAGCAGAAGACAGGACTATAGCAATCAGCCCCAGCATTTT. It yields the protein CASRRQDYSNQPQHF.

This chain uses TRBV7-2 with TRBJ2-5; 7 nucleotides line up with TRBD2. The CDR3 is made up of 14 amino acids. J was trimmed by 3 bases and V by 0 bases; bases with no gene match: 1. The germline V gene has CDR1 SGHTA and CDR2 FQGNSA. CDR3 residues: CASSLAGGEETQYF. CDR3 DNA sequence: TGTGCCAGCAGCTTAGCGGGGGGGGAAGAGACCCAGTACTTC.

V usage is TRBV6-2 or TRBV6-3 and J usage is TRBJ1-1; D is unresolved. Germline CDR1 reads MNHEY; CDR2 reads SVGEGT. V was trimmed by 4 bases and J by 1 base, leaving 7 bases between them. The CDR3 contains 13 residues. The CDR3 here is CASSWTENTEAFF. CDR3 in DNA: TGTGCCAGCAGTTGGACGGAGAACACTGAAGCTTTCTTT.